The following is a T cell receptor beta chain sequence with its context. Its specificity is not known. The CDR3 is 15 amino acids. Germline CDR1 MDHEN, CDR2 SYDVKM. V lost 6 bases to trimming and J lost 3 bases, with 17 bases between them. Some clones are missing from TCRdb's copy, which holds only in-frame ones; the method was immunoSEQ multiplex PCR. The sample holds about 78,000 clones, around 96% seen once. The data originate from a study of human thymus T cells. Points from the study as a whole: Unrelated individuals were reported by related research to share highly overlapping thymic repertoires. It looked as if thymic and blood repertoires used V and J genes in a biased way.

Thymus pieces cut out during corrective heart surgery were the tissue that was used. Healthy Finnish infants undergoing corrective surgery for congenital heart defects were the donors. This chain joins TRBV28 and TRBJ1-2; D perhaps matches TRBD1 (6 bases). The origin of this receptor is a boy in the first two years of life with a congenital heart defect but otherwise immunologically healthy. Source material: thymus tissue. This CDR3 reads CASRDSSLVDYGYTF. CDR3 coding DNA: TGTGCCAGCAGGGACAGCTCCCTCGTTGACTATGGCTACACCTTC.